Sequencing of this T cell receptor (beta chain) was carried out in a study of control samples from healthy donors and cancer patients. Assay: immunoSEQ multiplex PCR; the TCRdb copy retains only in-frame clones and omits some. The table has 150,000 to 200,000 clones, 91% seen once; the top ten hold roughly 1.6%. This clone was counted between two and nine times. This CDR3 has 12 residues. Trimming removed 1 base from V and 5 bases from J, with 5 bases in between. Germline V gene lookup returns CDR1 SNHLY and CDR2 FYNNEI. This chain joins TRBV2 and TRBJ1-1; no firm D call. The receptor comes from a woman aged 25 to 39 in good health. Sequencing was performed on blood. CDR3 sequence reads: CASSEVGTEAFF. CDR3 DNA sequence: TGTGCCAGCAGTGAAGTTGGGACTGAAGCTTTCTTT.